Included here is one T cell receptor (beta chain) sequence, with context. This entry is derived from a study of CD8+CD57+ T cells in acquired aplastic anemia. About the study: Isolated CD4+ and CD8+ cells, once sorted, yielded DNA averaging roughly 3 ug.

Per germline, CDR1 DFQATT and CDR2 SNEGSKA (reference sequence). The CDR3 totals 16 residues. V shed 3 bases, J shed 3 bases, and the junction held 13 bases outside the gene matches. Genomic DNA was employed as the template in profiling TCR beta VDJ and CDR3. TCRdb reprocessed the reads via MiXCR and lists one record per CDR3 protein. The sample carries fewer than 200,000 distinct CDR3 sequences, less than 60% recorded once. CD8+CD57+ cell expansion had been shown by flow cytometry in patients chosen for sequencing. The receptor comes from a human donor with aplastic anemia. Material: sorted CD4+, CD8+, or CD8+CD57+ T cells (not recorded which) from PBMCs. The chain couples TRBV20-1 to TRBJ2-7, with 8 positions matching TRBD1. CDR3 DNA: TGCAGTGCTAGTCCTCACACGGGACAGGAATACTACGAGCAGTACTTC. Protein: CSASPHTGQEYYEQYF.